This T cell receptor (beta chain) appears in the sequencing data of a study of immune characterization of retroperitoneal liposarcoma. Using its own MiXCR run on the PCR reads, TCRdb lists one record per CDR3 protein. The sample lists approximately 10,000 distinct CDR3 sequences, approximately 30% occurring once. Germline CDR1 reads SGHTA; CDR2 reads FQGNSA. The CDR3 loop spans 15 amino acids. The count of this clonotype is one. The CDR3 ends on some other residue instead of the conserved phenylalanine or tryptophan, so this is likely a read error. What was sequenced was tumor tissue. The chain is built from TRBV7-2 and TRBJ2-5, with a tentative D call TRBD2 (6 bases). Matching the DNA end better, TRBJ2-7 makes the J call doubtful. The source is a female donor with retroperitoneal liposarcoma. The CDR3 is CASSPRGKGADEQYC. CDR3 DNA: TGTGCCAGCAGCCCCCGCGGGAAGGGCGCCGACGAGCAGTACTGT.